This T cell receptor (beta chain) was documented in a study of human T cells and chemical hapten exposure. Study-wide results and limits: Counts of expanded TCRs (at PT1) showed a positive correlation with patch test score.

CDR1 and CDR2 from the germline V gene are SGHRS and YFSETQ. This CDR3 has 15 residues. The ends lost 4 bases at V and 3 bases at J; junction bases unmatched: 4. This clonotype came up a few times. The antigen is unknown. One entry per CDR3 protein, called by TCRdb with MiXCR from the RACE reads. The data hold 95,000 or so distinct CDR3 sequences, with approximately 10% observed a single time. Time point defined: patch test 2, 6 weeks after DPC sensitization. Documented treatment: therapeutic diphenylcyclopropenone sensitization with weekly scalp DPC. Alopecia patients deemed DPC-suitable, aged 18 to 70, excluding pregnancy.

The chain links TRBV5-1 to TRBJ2-6, with TRBD1 identical over 7 bases. The material sequenced was whole blood, taken in connection with sensitization to the hapten diphenylcyclopropenone (DPC). The receptor comes from a woman aged 40 to 55 with alopecia areata. Some clones in this sample may be carry-over from other donors' samples. CDR3: CASSATGDGANVLTF. In nucleotides, the CDR3 is TGCGCCAGCAGCGCCACAGGGGATGGGGCCAACGTCCTGACTTTC.